Below, 24 T cell receptor beta chains from the same sample are listed, as sequenced in a study of T cells after yellow fever vaccination. TCRdb reanalysed the 5' RACE reads using MiXCR and keeps one entry per CDR3 protein. The repertoire has 610,000 or so distinct CDR3 sequences, more than 9% of them found once; the top ten carry about 15%. The specimen was PBMCs, collected on the day of the yellow fever booster vaccination. The receptors were sampled from a man aged 25 to 40 who received the YFV17D yellow fever vaccine.

The rearrangement links TRBV7-2 to TRBJ2-1, with D perhaps TRBD2 (6 bases). V lost 2 bases, J lost 13 bases, and 18 bases lay in between. In germline, CDR1 is SGHTA, CDR2 FQGNSA. CDR3 length: 14 amino acids. CDR3 in DNA: TGTGCCAGCAGCTTAACCCGGACCCGGGACTCACAGTTCTTC. Amino acid sequence: CASSLTRTRDSQFF.

This rearrangement joins TRBV5-1 to TRBJ2-3; D may be TRBD2 (6 bases). V dropped 4 bases and J dropped 4 bases, with 16 bases sitting between them. The length of the CDR3 is 15 residues. CDR1 SGHRS and CDR2 YFSETQ come from the germline V gene. CDR3 sequence reads: CASSPELAVPDTQYF. The CDR3 nucleotides are TGCGCCAGCAGCCCCGAACTAGCAGTCCCAGATACGCAGTATTTT.

There are a few counts of this clonotype. For the CDR3, the DNA is TGTGCCAGCTCCCCCCCAGGGAACAATTCACCCCTCCACTTT. This sequence encodes CASSPPGNNSPLHF. This sequence joins TRBV18 and TRBJ1-6, with D tentatively TRBD1 (5 bases). This CDR3 has 14 amino acids. The V end lost 6 bases, the J end lost 7 bases, and 13 bases lay between the germline ends. From germline, CDR1 is KGHSH and CDR2 LQKENI.

This chain links TRBV7-9 with TRBJ1-1; D might be TRBD1 (5 bases). The V end was cut by 5 bases, the J end by 0 bases, with 13 bases between. The CDR3 runs to 15 residues. CDR1 and CDR2 (germline): SEHNR, FQNEAQ (reference sequence). The CDR3 here is CASSRIDSMNTEAFF. CDR3 nucleotide sequence: TGTGCCAGCAGCCGAATTGACAGTATGAACACTGAAGCTTTCTTT. Complete variable domain (other parts from reference TRBV7-9 and TRBJ1-1): DTGVSQNPRHKITKRGQNVTFRCDPISEHNRLYWYRQTLGQGPEFLTYFQNEAQLEKSRLLSDRFSAERPKGSFSTLEIQRTEQGDSAMYLCASSRIDSMNTEAFFGQGTRLTVV.

The CDR3 DNA follows: TGCAGCGTGGCGGGACTAGCGGGAATCTACGAGCAGTACTTC. Translation gives CSVAGLAGIYEQYF. The V gene is TRBV29-1, the J gene TRBJ2-7, with 13 nucleotides matching TRBD2. Germline CDR1 and CDR2: SQVTM and ANQGSEA. Trimming cost V 6 bases and J 3 bases; bases outside gene matches: 5. The CDR3 is 14 residues long.

This clonotype has only a few counts. J is TRBJ1-5 and V is TRBV7-9; 8 nucleotides line up with TRBD1. With V trimmed by 1 base and J by 10 bases, 3 bases remained unmatched. CDR1 and CDR2 (germline): SEHNR, FQNEAQ (reference sequence). The CDR3 has 13 residues. CDR3 nucleotide sequence: TGTGCCAGCAGCTTAGAAGACAGGGGCCCCCAGCATTTT. The encoded protein is CASSLEDRGPQHF.

The genes are TRBV29-1 and TRBJ2-5, with 9 bases fitting TRBD1. The CDR3 consists of 12 residues. J lost 5 bases, V lost 6 bases, and 4 bases had no gene match. The V gene's germline CDR1 is SQVTM and CDR2 ANQGSEA. As DNA, the CDR3 is TGCAGCGTGGGACAGGGCCACGAGACCCAGTACTTC. This encodes CSVGQGHETQYF. Based on the CDR3 plus reference TRBV29-1 and TRBJ2-5, the full variable domain is SAVISQKPSRDICQRGTSLTIQCQVDSQVTMMFWYRQQPGQSLTLIATANQGSEATYESGFVIDKFPISRPNLTFSTLTVSNMSPEDSSIYLCSVGQGHETQYFGPGTRLLVL.

The V gene is TRBV29-1, the J gene TRBJ2-1; 12 bases line up with TRBD2. CDR1 is SQVTM and CDR2 is ANQGSEA in the germline V gene. With 8 bases clipped from V and 7 bases from J, the junction kept 9 bases outside the gene matches. The CDR3 has 14 amino acids. The CDR3 nucleotides are TGCAGCACATGGACTAGCGGGACTGTGAATGAGCAGTTCTTC. It codes for CSTWTSGTVNEQFF.

This chain uses TRBV14 with TRBJ2-1; 9 positions agree with TRBD2. The CDR3 spans 16 residues. Germline CDR1 reads SGHDN; CDR2 reads FVKESK. After removal of 1 base from V and 6 bases from J, the junction contained 7 bases not matched to a gene. CDR3 bases: TGTGCCAGCAGCCAAGGATACAGCGGGAGGATCAATGAGCAGTTCTTC. Protein product: CASSQGYSGRINEQFF.

The chain joins TRBV19 to TRBJ2-5, with D tentatively TRBD1 (5 bases). This CDR3 comprises 14 residues. V was clipped by 1 base and J by 3 bases, with 9 bases between them. In germline, CDR1 is LNHDA, CDR2 SQIVND (reference sequence). The CDR3 DNA follows: TGTGCCAGTAGTATAGTCCAGGGTGAAGAGACCCAGTACTTC. Protein product: CASSIVQGEETQYF.

This chain uses TRBV6-2 or TRBV6-3 with TRBJ1-5, with unresolved D. Per germline, CDR1 MNHEY and CDR2 SVGEGT. The CDR3 runs to 15 residues. V was pared by 4 bases and J by 3 bases, with 13 bases between. The CDR3, as DNA: TGTGCCAGCAGTTGTGAGCATGCCTACAATCAGCCCCAGCATTTT. Its protein product is CASSCEHAYNQPQHF.

This clonotype appeared many times. This chain joins TRBV12-3 or TRBV12-4 and TRBJ2-7, with a tentative D call TRBD1 (6 bases). CDR3 length equals 14 residues. V gave up 4 bases and J gave up 1 base, with 11 bases separating them. The chain's CDR3 is CASSSDRSSYEQYF. The CDR3 DNA follows: TGTGCCAGCAGTTCCGACAGGAGTTCCTACGAGCAGTACTTC.

The chain is built from TRBV4-1 and TRBJ1-1; D not resolved. Looked up from germline, CDR1 is MGHRA and CDR2 is YSYEKL. The CDR3 runs 16 residues. The V end was cut by 0 bases, the J end by 0 bases, with 11 bases between. CDR3 coding DNA: TGCGCCAGCAGCCAAGAGTTGTCTCTTATGAACACTGAAGCTTTCTTT. This translates into CASSQELSLMNTEAFF.

At least ten counts were recorded for this clonotype. The chain is built from TRBV4-3 and TRBJ2-5; 11 bases fit TRBD2. V was pared by 0 bases and J by 4 bases, with 4 bases of the junction left unmatched. Germline V gene sequence: CDR1 LGHNA, CDR2 YSLEER. The CDR3 spans 16 residues. The CDR3, as DNA: TGCGCCAGCAGCCAAGATCGGCTAGCGGGAGGAGAGACCCAGTACTTC. This gives the protein CASSQDRLAGGETQYF.

This clonotype was observed a few times. The gene calls are TRBV24-1 and TRBJ1-2, with D unresolved. Germline CDR1 is KGHDR and CDR2 is SFDVKD. V lost 1 base, J lost 4 bases, and 9 bases lay in between. The CDR3 is 14 amino acids. The CDR3 nucleotides are TGTGCCACCAGTGATTTCTCGACGCCCTATGGCTACACCTTC. Encoded protein: CATSDFSTPYGYTF.

Only a few counts were recorded for this clonotype. The J gene is TRBJ2-1, the V gene TRBV6-1, with 10 bases aligning to TRBD1. CDR3 length: 15 amino acids. The V gene's germline CDR1 is MNHNS and CDR2 SASEGT. V was clipped by 7 bases and J by 7 bases; unmatched bases: 10. The CDR3 DNA reads TGTGCCAGCAACTCCCGGGACAGGGGCAGGAATGAGCAGTTCTTC. Translating gives CASNSRDRGRNEQFF.

The V and J genes are TRBV6-5 and TRBJ1-2, with D perhaps TRBD1 (5 bases). Between the trimmed V and J ends, which lost 0 bases and 7 bases, there was a span of 12 bases. The CDR3 is made up of 14 amino acids. Germline-derived CDR1 and CDR2 are MNHEY and SVGAGI. The CDR3 is CASSYSQGYSGYTF. In DNA, the CDR3 is TGTGCCAGCAGTTACTCTCAGGGTTACTCTGGCTACACCTTC.

This clonotype came up a few times. The V gene is TRBV24-1, the J gene TRBJ2-7; either TRBD1 or TRBD2 may supply D (6 bases each). Germline values: CDR1 KGHDR, CDR2 SFDVKD. The V end lost 3 bases, the J end lost 5 bases, and 13 bases lay between the germline ends. This CDR3 has 14 amino acids. The CDR3 DNA is TGTGCCACCAGTGATCCTAAGGGGGGAAACGAGCAGTACTTC. As protein: CATSDPKGGNEQYF.

This clonotype turned up a few times. CDR3 loop: CSAMGFASLAGEAYNEQFF. DNA of the CDR3: TGCAGTGCTATGGGGTTCGCTTCGCTAGCGGGAGAAGCTTACAATGAGCAGTTCTTC. The rearrangement joins TRBV20-1 to TRBJ2-1; 10 bases line up with TRBD2. Germline CDR1 reads DFQATT; CDR2 reads SNEGSKA (reference sequence). This CDR3 spans 19 amino acids. V lost 4 bases to trimming and J lost 4 bases; unmatched junction nucleotides: 19.

The chain links TRBV12-3 or TRBV12-4 to TRBJ2-7; 9 nucleotides agree with TRBD2. CDR3 size: 15 residues. V trimming: 4 bases; J trimming: 1 base; junction bases outside the gene matches: 5. The CDR3 region has the DNA TGTGCCAGCAGTTCCCCGACTAGCGGATCCTACGAGCAGTACTTC. This sequence encodes CASSSPTSGSYEQYF.

The chain combines TRBV19 with TRBJ2-2, with D perhaps TRBD2 (6 bases). Trimming left V 9 bases short and J 2 bases short, with 13 bases between. The germline V gene has CDR1 LNHDA and CDR2 SQIVND (reference sequence). The CDR3 is 14 residues long. CDR3 loop: CARDLAVNTGELFF. In DNA, the CDR3 is TGTGCCAGAGACTTAGCGGTAAACACCGGGGAGCTGTTTTTT.

CDR3 DNA sequence: TGTGCCACCTCGGTGGGGACTAGCGGGAGAATTGGGCAGTTCTTC. Residues: CATSVGTSGRIGQFF. The chain is built from TRBV5-4 and TRBJ2-1, with TRBD2 matching 14 bases. V shed 9 bases and J 12 bases; nucleotides not matched to a gene: 14. Germline V gives CDR1 SGHNT, CDR2 YYREEE (reference sequence). CDR3 length: 15 residues.

The V gene is TRBV7-2, the J gene TRBJ2-3; D is ambiguous. The germline V gene has CDR1 SGHTA and CDR2 FQGNSA. The CDR3 extends over 16 amino acids. V was shortened by 3 bases and J by 4 bases, with 17 bases between the two germline ends. CDR3: CASSLFGGLSADTQYF. The CDR3 nucleotides are TGTGCCAGCAGCTTGTTCGGTGGGCTAAGTGCAGATACGCAGTATTTT.

J is TRBJ2-4 and V is TRBV3-1; D not certain. CDR1 and CDR2 from the germline V gene are LGHDT and YNNKEL (reference sequence). The CDR3 runs to 15 residues. Trimming took 4 bases from V and 10 from J, leaving 20 bases between them. CDR3 region: CASSPGFGPRGIQYF. The CDR3, as DNA: TGTGCCAGCAGCCCCGGCTTTGGGCCCCGAGGTATTCAGTACTTC.